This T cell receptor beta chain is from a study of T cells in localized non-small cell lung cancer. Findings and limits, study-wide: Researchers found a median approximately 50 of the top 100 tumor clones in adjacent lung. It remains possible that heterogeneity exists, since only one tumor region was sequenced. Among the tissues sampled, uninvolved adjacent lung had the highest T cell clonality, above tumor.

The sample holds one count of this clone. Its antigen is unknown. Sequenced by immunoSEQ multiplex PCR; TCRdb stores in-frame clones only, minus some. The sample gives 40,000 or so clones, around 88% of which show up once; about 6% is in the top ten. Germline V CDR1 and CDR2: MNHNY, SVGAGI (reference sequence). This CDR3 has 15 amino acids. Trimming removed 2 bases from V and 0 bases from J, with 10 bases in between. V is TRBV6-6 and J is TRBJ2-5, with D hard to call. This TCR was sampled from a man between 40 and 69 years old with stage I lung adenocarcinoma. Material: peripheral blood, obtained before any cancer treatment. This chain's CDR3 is CASSYLSVYQETQYF. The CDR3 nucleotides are TGTGCCAGCAGTTACCTTTCAGTGTACCAAGAGACCCAGTACTTC.